The TCR beta chain under discussion was sequenced for a study of chemoradiotherapy in HPV16-positive cancers. Sequenced by immunoSEQ multiplex PCR; TCRdb stores in-frame clones only, minus some. The sample lists some 3,500 clones; approximately 71% were seen once. V lost 4 bases to trimming and J lost 3 bases, with 6 bases between them. Germline V gene sequence: CDR1 SGHDN, CDR2 FVKESK. The CDR3 runs 12 residues. The chain employs TRBV14 and TRBJ1-2; D call uncertain. The sample was acquired from a patient who underwent chemoradiotherapy. The TCR comes from a human donor with HPV-associated anogenital cancer. As DNA, the CDR3 is TGTGCCAGCAGCCCCTTTGACTATGGCTACACCTTC. Its protein is CASSPFDYGYTF.